The 22 T cell receptor beta chains reported below all come from one sample, sequenced in a study of cytomegalovirus exposure and HLA in healthy donors. PCR employed 60 Vbeta and 13 Jbeta primers. Libraries were prepared by immunoSEQ multiplex PCR; TCRdb keeps only in-frame clonotypes and omits some of them. The top ten clones hold around 6.6% of a sample with around 130,000 clones, just under 75% of them seen once. What was sequenced was PBMCs. The receptors derive from a middle-aged man in good health and CMV-seropositive.

This chain's CDR3 is CASSLDQGAVDEQFF. The CDR3 coding sequence is TGTGCCAGCAGCTTGGACCAGGGCGCCGTGGATGAGCAGTTCTTC. This rearrangement joins TRBV5-4 to TRBJ2-1, with a weak D call TRBD1 (5 bases). The CDR3 totals 15 residues. CDR1 and CDR2 (germline): SGHNT, YYREEE (reference sequence). Trimming cost V 0 bases and J 8 bases, with 15 bases left between them. The full variable domain, with the rest looked up from reference TRBV5-4 and TRBJ2-1, is ETGVTQSPTHLIKTRGQQVTLRCSSQSGHNTVSWYQQALGQGPQFIFQYYREEENGRGNFPPRFSGLQFPNYSSELNVNALELDDSALYLCASSLDQGAVDEQFFGPGTRLTVL.

This clone was counted a few times. This chain connects TRBV4-1 to TRBJ1-2; TRBD1 aligns across 7 bases. The CDR3 is made up of 15 amino acids. J lost 3 bases, V lost 4 bases, and 8 bases had no gene match. Germline loops: CDR1 MGHRA, CDR2 YSYEKL. The CDR3 bases are TGCGCCAGCAGCCGCGGACAGGTCAACGACTATGGCTACACCTTC. Amino acid sequence: CASSRGQVNDYGYTF.

This clone is a singleton in its sample. The J gene is TRBJ2-1, the V gene TRBV15, with D maybe TRBD2 (6 bases). The CDR3 sequence is 18 residues long. CDR1 is LNHNV and CDR2 is YYDKDF in the germline V gene (reference sequence). V lost 0 bases and J lost 5, with 20 bases in between. CDR3 DNA sequence: TGTGCCACCAGCAGAGATAGGCCTGGTCTAGCGAATAACAATGAGCAGTTCTTC. Its protein is CATSRDRPGLANNNEQFF.

The chain uses TRBV27 and TRBJ2-3; 10 bases are shared with TRBD2. This CDR3 region has 17 residues. After removal of 6 bases from V and 4 bases from J, the junction contained 13 bases not matched to a gene. Germline V gene data show CDR1 as MNHEY and CDR2 as SMNVEV (reference sequence). CDR3 region: CASRRTASGSWADTQYF. In DNA, the CDR3 is TGTGCCAGCAGACGGACAGCTAGCGGGAGCTGGGCAGATACGCAGTATTTT.

The V call is TRBV7-2, the J call TRBJ2-4; D may be TRBD1 (5 bases). Trimming cost V 1 base and J 8 bases, with 15 bases left between them. Germline assignment: CDR1 SGHTA and CDR2 FQGNSA. CDR3 length equals 15 residues. The CDR3 sequence is CASSLVDTRTDIQYF. The CDR3 bases are TGTGCCAGCAGCTTAGTGGACACCCGGACGGACATTCAGTACTTC. Full variable domain (missing parts from reference TRBV7-2 and TRBJ2-4): GAGVSQSPSNKVTEKGKDVELRCDPISGHTALYWYRQSLGQGLEFLIYFQGNSAPDKSGLPSDRFSAERTGGSVSTLTIQRTQQEDSAVYLCASSLVDTRTDIQYFGAGTRLSVL.

The chain uses TRBV5-1 and TRBJ2-7, with 8 bases aligning to TRBD2. Germline CDR1 reads SGHRS; CDR2 reads YFSETQ. V was clipped by 3 bases and J by 2 bases; unmatched bases: 10. The CDR3 runs to 16 residues. CDR3 region: CASSWPRAGAAYEQYF. CDR3 bases: TGCGCCAGCAGCTGGCCAAGAGCGGGGGCTGCCTACGAGCAGTACTTC. The variable domain in full, completed from reference TRBV5-1 and TRBJ2-7, reads KAGVTQTPRYLIKTRGQQVTLSCSPISGHRSVSWYQQTPGQGLQFLFEYFSETQRNKGNFPGRFSGRQFSNSRSEMNVSTLELGDSALYLCASSWPRAGAAYEQYFGPGTRLTVT.

The V gene is TRBV27, the J gene TRBJ2-5; D not certain. Trimming stripped 6 bases from V and 4 bases from J, with 12 bases between. This CDR3 has 13 residues. Per the germline V gene, CDR1 is MNHEY and CDR2 is SMNVEV (reference sequence). This CDR3 reads CASSPLGRETQYF. Here the CDR3 DNA reads TGTGCCAGCAGCCCGCTGGGCCGAGAGACCCAGTACTTC.

The chain uses TRBV5-6 and TRBJ1-1; a weak D match, TRBD1 (5 bases). The germline gives CDR1 SGHDT, CDR2 YYEEEE. Deletions cut 0 bases from V and 6 bases from J, with 12 bases between. The CDR3 totals 14 residues. The CDR3 is CASSLASRVPEAFF. CDR3 bases: TGTGCCAGCAGCTTGGCCAGCAGGGTCCCTGAAGCTTTCTTT.

In its sample, this clone was seen once. The CDR3 reads CASTPWAGSSYNEQFF. The CDR3, as DNA: TGTGCCAGTACCCCGTGGGCGGGAAGCTCCTACAATGAGCAGTTCTTC. This chain joins TRBV19 and TRBJ2-1; a weak D match, TRBD2 (6 bases). The germline V gene has CDR1 LNHDA and CDR2 SQIVND (reference sequence). The CDR3 is 16 residues long. V was pared by 7 bases and J by 0 bases, with 16 bases between.

This clone was seen more than once but under ten times. The V call is TRBV6-5, the J call TRBJ1-1; D not resolved. Per germline, CDR1 MNHEY and CDR2 SVGAGI. With 7 bases removed from V and 3 bases from J, the gap between germline ends came to 12 bases. CDR3 length: 13 residues. CDR3 region: CASKRGSDTEAFF. The DNA of the CDR3 is TGTGCCAGCAAAAGAGGGTCCGACACTGAAGCTTTCTTT.

This chain uses TRBV30 with TRBJ1-5; 7 nucleotides match TRBD1. CDR3 length: 15 residues. The V and J ends lost 0 bases and 4 bases, in that order; junction bases with no gene match: 6. Germline V CDR1 and CDR2: GTSNPN, SVGIG (reference sequence). This chain's CDR3 is CAWSVGGQSNQPQHF. The CDR3 DNA follows: TGTGCCTGGAGTGTAGGGGGACAGTCAAATCAGCCCCAGCATTTT.

This sequence joins TRBV6-5 and TRBJ2-2, with 8 bases fitting TRBD1. This CDR3 is 14 amino acids long. Trimming removed 6 bases from V and 6 bases from J; junction bases left unmatched: 6. Germline V lookup: CDR1 MNHEY, CDR2 SVGAGI. The CDR3 is CASSKTGESGELFF. For the CDR3, the DNA is TGTGCCAGCAGCAAGACAGGGGAATCCGGGGAGCTGTTTTTT.

The V gene is TRBV5-8, the J gene TRBJ1-4, with 10 bases that match TRBD1. In germline, CDR1 is SGHTS, CDR2 YDEGEE. V shed 2 bases and J 1 base; nucleotides not matched to a gene: 5. The length of the CDR3 is 17 residues. The CDR3 region has the DNA TGTGCCAGCAGCTTCTGGACAGGGGGTAAAACTAATGAAAAACTGTTTTTT. This codes for CASSFWTGGKTNEKLFF.

This clone was recorded a few times. This chain connects TRBV11-2 to TRBJ2-5; 9 bases are a match to TRBD1. Germline lookup yields CDR1 SGHAT and CDR2 FQNNGV. The CDR3 is 15 amino acids. J was trimmed by 2 bases and V by 4 bases; bases with no gene match: 5. Here the CDR3 reads CASSSGTGQQETQYF. CDR3 DNA: TGTGCCAGCAGCTCGGGGACAGGGCAACAAGAGACCCAGTACTTC. The variable domain in full, with the rest retrieved from reference TRBV11-2 and TRBJ2-5, is EAGVAQSPRYKIIEKRQSVAFWCNPISGHATLYWYQQILGQGPKLLIQFQNNGVVDDSQLPKDRFSAERLKGVDSTLKIQPAKLEDSAVYLCASSSGTGQQETQYFGPGTRLLVL.

V is TRBV9 and J is TRBJ2-1, with 7 bases identical to TRBD2. Germline-derived CDR1 and CDR2 are SGDLS and YYNGEE. J lost 6 bases, V lost 4 bases, and 13 bases had no gene match. The CDR3 is made up of 16 amino acids. The CDR3: CASSPRGIAGLNEQFF. The CDR3 DNA reads TGTGCCAGCAGCCCCCGGGGGATAGCGGGCCTCAATGAGCAGTTCTTC.

The J gene is TRBJ1-4, the V gene TRBV11-2; D is undetermined. Trimming removed 1 base from V and 8 bases from J, with 14 bases in between. CDR3 length: 15 residues. Germline-derived CDR1 and CDR2 are SGHAT and FQNNGV. CDR3 sequence: CASSLGQVLGEKLFF. In DNA, the CDR3 is TGTGCCAGCAGCTTAGGTCAGGTTCTCGGCGAAAAACTGTTTTTT.

The chain carries TRBV7-2 and TRBJ1-3, with TRBD1 as a possible D gene (5 bases). Germline-derived CDR1 and CDR2 are SGHTA and FQGNSA. This CDR3 has 14 amino acids. The V end lost 1 base, the J end lost 5 bases, and 9 bases lay between the germline ends. DNA for the CDR3: TGTGCCAGCAGCTTAGGGGGCAGTAGAAACACCATATATTTT. It specifies CASSLGGSRNTIYF.

The rearrangement links TRBV4-2 to TRBJ2-2; 10 positions agree with TRBD2. The V segment lost 0 bases and the J segment 7 bases; nucleotides outside the gene matches: 8. Germline loops: CDR1 LGHNA, CDR2 YNFKEQ. The CDR3 has 17 residues. The DNA of the CDR3 is TGTGCCAGCAGCCAAGATCCTAGCGGGAGAGATGGCGGGGAGCTGTTTTTT. Encoded protein: CASSQDPSGRDGGELFF.

The chain joins TRBV7-2 to TRBJ1-3, with TRBD1 matching over 7 bases. V lost 2 bases, J lost 0 bases, and 7 bases stayed unmatched. Germline-derived CDR1 and CDR2 are SGHTA and FQGNSA. CDR3 size: 17 residues. The CDR3 nucleotides are TGTGCCAGCAGCTTACGAGACAGGGACCTCTCTGGAAACACCATATATTTT. Translated: CASSLRDRDLSGNTIYF.

The gene calls are TRBV7-9 and TRBJ2-4; the D is unclear. The CDR3 is 15 amino acids. Germline CDR1 is SEHNR and CDR2 is FQNEAQ (reference sequence). The V gene lost 4 bases and the J gene lost 0 bases, with 10 bases spanning the gap. The DNA of the CDR3 is TGTGCCAGCAGCTCCTACAGTGAAGCCAAAAACATTCAGTACTTC. Protein sequence: CASSSYSEAKNIQYF.

This rearrangement joins TRBV6-6 to TRBJ1-2; D gene unclear. Trimming shortened V by 0 bases and J by 0 bases, and 5 bases separated the two germline ends. The CDR3 spans 14 residues. Germline lookup yields CDR1 MNHNY and CDR2 SVGAGI (reference sequence). CDR3 DNA sequence: TGTGCCAGCAGTTACTCAGGAGCTAACTATGGCTACACCTTC. This encodes CASSYSGANYGYTF.

This clone was found a few times. This chain joins TRBV2 and TRBJ2-7, with D tentatively TRBD2 (6 bases). The CDR3 runs 14 residues. The V gene lost 1 base and the J gene lost 2 bases, with 9 bases spanning the gap. In germline, CDR1 is SNHLY, CDR2 FYNNEI. Here the CDR3 reads CASSEGGGTYEQYF. DNA of the CDR3: TGTGCCAGCAGTGAAGGGGGAGGCACCTACGAGCAGTACTTC. The entire variable domain, with the rest obtained from reference TRBV2 and TRBJ2-7, is as follows: EPEVTQTPSHQVTQMGQEVILRCVPISNHLYFYWYRQILGQKVEFLVSFYNNEISEKSEIFDDQFSVERPDGSNFTLKIRSTKLEDSAMYFCASSEGGGTYEQYFGPGTRLTVT.